Listed here is a single T cell receptor beta chain. Its antigen is unknown. Constant-segment-primed 5'RACE gave TCR alpha and TCR beta cDNA libraries with sample barcodes and UMIs. TCRdb fed the 5' RACE reads into MiXCR, producing one record per CDR3 protein. Altogether 530,000 or so distinct CDR3 sequences are present, 17% being singletons, with the ten largest covering about 8.1%. The data originate from a study of T-cell memory formation after mild COVID-19. As for the study in general: The two donors had largely donor-specific TCR clusters. General observations from the study: Contracting CD4+ clones lay largely in CM and EM, with CD8+ ones residing in EMRA. Cross-reactive memory seemingly joined, as some responding clones were found in pre-infection memory.

This TCR was recovered from an adult woman who had mild COVID-19 (a few samples of this study predate the infection). Cell type and time point are not known. The sample comprised PBMCs or a T cell subset sorted from them (not recorded which).

The CDR3 DNA sequence: TGTGCCACACCGGAGAGGGACCCACCTAATGAAAAACTGTTTTTT. It is translated as CATPERDPPNEKLFF. The V call is TRBV24-1, the J call TRBJ1-4, with a tentative D call TRBD1 (5 bases). The CDR3 consists of 15 residues. V dropped 10 bases and J dropped 3 bases, with 17 bases sitting between them. Per the germline V gene, CDR1 is KGHDR and CDR2 is SFDVKD.